These 29 T cell receptor beta chains were all obtained from the same sample, sequenced in a study of cytomegalovirus exposure and HLA in healthy donors. PCR employed 60 Vbeta and 13 Jbeta primers. Data came from immunoSEQ multiplex PCR; TCRdb stores just in-frame clones and leaves some out. The sample consists of about 43,000 clones, around 53% of them appearing once. Sequenced input: PBMCs. The receptors derive from a man in his sixties in good health and CMV-seronegative.

This clone appeared a few times. In DNA form, the CDR3 reads TGTGCCAGCAGTGAAGACAGATACACTGAAGCTTTCTTT. Amino acids: CASSEDRYTEAFF. The chain carries TRBV2 and TRBJ1-1, with D hard to call. This CDR3 region has 13 residues. From germline, CDR1 is SNHLY and CDR2 FYNNEI. V lost 1 base and J lost 3, with 6 bases in between.

J is TRBJ2-1 and V is TRBV7-3; D may be TRBD1 (5 bases). The V and J ends lost 8 bases and 7 bases respectively, with 18 bases between them. The CDR3 loop spans 14 amino acids. The V gene's germline CDR1 is SGHTA and CDR2 FQGTGA. The CDR3 reads CASSQAGQDNEQFF. In DNA form, the CDR3 reads TGTGCCAGCTCCCAGGCAGGGCAGGATAATGAGCAGTTCTTC.

V is TRBV28 and J is TRBJ1-1; 9 bases are a match to TRBD1. The length of the CDR3 is 14 residues. V shed 3 bases and J 3 bases; nucleotides not matched to a gene: 2. Per the germline V gene, CDR1 is MDHEN and CDR2 is SYDVKM. This CDR3 reads CASSLTGGDTEAFF. CDR3 coding DNA: TGTGCCAGCAGTTTGACAGGGGGAGACACTGAAGCTTTCTTT.

The chain combines TRBV5-1 with TRBJ2-7; 12 bases map to TRBD2. The J segment lost 9 bases and the V segment lost 0 bases, leaving 4 bases of the junction unmatched. CDR3 length: 14 amino acids. Germline V gene sequence: CDR1 SGHRS, CDR2 YFSETQ. For the CDR3, the DNA is TGCGCCAGCAGCTTGGGGACTAGCGGGATCTTGCAGTACTTC. Translation gives CASSLGTSGILQYF.

Concerning this clone itself: Its ends do not fully match the called genes, so a read error is possible. The chain joins TRBV4-2 to TRBJ2-2, with 10 bases lining up with TRBD1. Germline CDR1 LGHNA, CDR2 YNFKEQ. This CDR3 spans 15 amino acids. The CDR3 sequence is CASSQGTGDTGELFF. Here the CDR3 DNA reads TGTGCCAGCAGTCAAGGGACAGGGGACACCGGGGAGCTGTTTTTT.

The V call is TRBV11-2, the J call TRBJ1-1; tentative D call: TRBD1 (6 bases). The germline V gene encodes CDR1 SGHAT and CDR2 FQNNGV. The CDR3 totals 13 residues. The V end lost 1 base, the J end lost 10 bases, and 13 bases lay between the germline ends. The CDR3 DNA reads TGTGCCAGCAGCTTAGTGCGGGGGCAGATAGCTTTCTTT. The encoded protein is CASSLVRGQIAFF.

The CDR3 is CAWRAGLQETQYF. The CDR3, as DNA: TGTGCCTGGAGGGCGGGACTACAAGAGACCCAGTACTTC. This chain links TRBV30 with TRBJ2-5; 7 bases are shared with TRBD2. V was clipped by 3 bases and J by 2 bases; unmatched bases: 3. The CDR3 length is 13 residues. The V gene's germline CDR1 is GTSNPN and CDR2 SVGIG (reference sequence).

This chain links TRBV10-3 with TRBJ2-7, with TRBD1 matching over 9 bases. The CDR3 sequence is 13 residues long. Trimming removed 8 bases from V and 5 bases from J; junction bases left unmatched: 7. Germline assignment: CDR1 ENHRY and CDR2 SYGVKD. The CDR3 reads CAIRTGGEDEQYF. For the CDR3, the DNA is TGTGCCATCCGAACAGGGGGCGAGGACGAGCAGTACTTC.

This chain uses TRBV2 with TRBJ1-4; D perhaps matches TRBD1 (6 bases). Germline V lookup: CDR1 SNHLY, CDR2 FYNNEI. The CDR3 extends over 14 amino acids. V lost 7 bases and J lost 3, with 12 bases in between. The CDR3 DNA reads as TGTGCCAGCAAACTACAGGGTTCTAATGAAAAACTGTTTTTT. As protein: CASKLQGSNEKLFF.

This clone has just a few counts. The V and J genes are TRBV7-6 and TRBJ2-1; a weak D match, TRBD2 (6 bases). Trimming took off 3 bases at V and 2 bases at J, with 11 bases between the two ends. This CDR3 has 15 residues. CDR1 and CDR2 from the germline V gene are SGHVS and FNYEAQ. CDR3 region: CASSFGGGAYNEQFF. The CDR3 DNA reads TGTGCCAGCAGCTTTGGGGGAGGCGCCTACAATGAGCAGTTCTTC.

This clone was detected only a few times. The chain couples TRBV29-1 to TRBJ1-1; tentatively, D is TRBD1 (6 bases). Trimming shortened V by 6 bases and J by 2 bases, and 16 bases separated the two germline ends. CDR3 length: 14 residues. Per germline, CDR1 SQVTM and CDR2 ANQGSEA. The CDR3 loop reads CSVDKQGSNTEAFF. The CDR3 bases are TGCAGCGTGGATAAACAGGGATCTAACACTGAAGCTTTCTTT.

By frequency in the sample, this clone is medium-sized. The chain carries TRBV4-2 and TRBJ2-3; 7 nucleotides line up with TRBD2. Germline V gene lookup returns CDR1 LGHNA and CDR2 YNFKEQ. J lost 2 bases, V lost 1 base, and 12 bases had no gene match. The CDR3 is 18 amino acids. DNA for the CDR3: TGTGCCAGCAGCCAAGGTCGCGGCGGGAGCGCGGTCACAGATACGCAGTATTTT. Translated: CASSQGRGGSAVTDTQYF.

The chain recombines TRBV29-1 with TRBJ1-2; 7 bases are shared with TRBD1. This CDR3 has 12 amino acids. Unmatched junction bases numbered 6, after V lost 4 bases and J lost 7 bases. Germline V gene data show CDR1 as SQVTM and CDR2 as ANQGSEA. CDR3 DNA sequence: TGCAGCGTTGGGACAGGCTTCTCTGGCTACACCTTC. It specifies CSVGTGFSGYTF.

The J gene is TRBJ2-3, the V gene TRBV9, with unresolved D. Germline V lookup: CDR1 SGDLS, CDR2 YYNGEE. CDR3 size: 15 residues. Trimming pared 4 bases from V and 1 base from J, leaving 13 bases between. In nucleotides, the CDR3 is TGTGCCAGCAGCCCTCGAGCCCTCCGCACAGATACGCAGTATTTT. It codes for CASSPRALRTDTQYF.

The V call is TRBV6-5, the J call TRBJ2-1, with 12 bases fitting TRBD1. The CDR3 sequence is 16 residues long. In germline, CDR1 is MNHEY, CDR2 SVGAGI. Trimming removed 1 base from V and 6 bases from J; junction bases left unmatched: 4. The CDR3, as DNA: TGTGCCAGCAGTTACTACCGGGACAGGGGGCTCAATGAGCAGTTCTTC. Translation: CASSYYRDRGLNEQFF.

The chain employs TRBV4-2 and TRBJ1-5; TRBD1 might be the D (6 bases). V lost 6 bases, J lost 0 bases, and 12 bases lay in between. The CDR3 spans 15 residues. The germline V gene encodes CDR1 LGHNA and CDR2 YNFKEQ. The CDR3 DNA reads as TGTGCCAGCAGTAATGGACAGAATAGCAATCAGCCCCAGCATTTT. This translates into CASSNGQNSNQPQHF.

This chain joins TRBV2 and TRBJ2-7, with a tentative D call TRBD1 (6 bases). V gave up 7 bases and J gave up 0 bases, with 13 bases separating them. This CDR3 is 14 amino acids long. From germline, CDR1 is SNHLY and CDR2 FYNNEI. The CDR3 sequence: CASTLGRGSYEQYF. In DNA form, the CDR3 reads TGTGCCAGCACCCTTGGCAGGGGCTCCTACGAGCAGTACTTC.

This sequence joins TRBV5-1 and TRBJ1-1, with D hard to call. The CDR3 has 15 residues. V was cut by 0 bases and J by 1 base, with 10 bases left in between. Germline-derived CDR1 and CDR2 are SGHRS and YFSETQ. The CDR3 nucleotides are TGCGCCAGCAGCTTGGCCGGAGGAGAGAACACTGAAGCTTTCTTT. It yields the protein CASSLAGGENTEAFF. Full variable domain (outside the CDR3, taken from reference TRBV5-1 and TRBJ1-1): KAGVTQTPRYLIKTRGQQVTLSCSPISGHRSVSWYQQTPGQGLQFLFEYFSETQRNKGNFPGRFSGRQFSNSRSEMNVSTLELGDSALYLCASSLAGGENTEAFFGQGTRLTVV.

The chain recombines TRBV11-2 with TRBJ1-2; 7 bases are a match to TRBD1. V lost 6 bases and J lost 2; bases outside the gene matches: 9. The germline gives CDR1 SGHAT, CDR2 FQNNGV. The CDR3 length is 15 residues. In nucleotides, the CDR3 is TGTGCCAGCAGTGCCAGGGGGAGAAGAAACTATGGCTACACCTTC. Its translation is CASSARGRRNYGYTF.

This clone was seen a few times. V gene TRBV18 combines with J gene TRBJ1-1; TRBD1 matches 8 bases. The V gene end was trimmed by 3 bases and the J gene end by 7 bases; junction bases not matched to a gene: 10. The CDR3 totals 15 residues. Germline values: CDR1 KGHSH, CDR2 LQKENI. The CDR3 DNA is TGTGCCAGCTCACCCGAGTTCAACAGGGGGGTTGAAGCTTTCTTT. It is translated as CASSPEFNRGVEAFF.

The chain links TRBV15 to TRBJ1-1; the D is unclear. V was shortened by 3 bases and J by 5 bases, with 13 bases between the two germline ends. The germline V gene encodes CDR1 LNHNV and CDR2 YYDKDF (reference sequence). CDR3 length: 14 amino acids. Written as DNA, the CDR3 is TGTGCCACCAGCAGGACCGCGAGGGCGACTGAAGCTTTCTTT. This encodes CATSRTARATEAFF.

The V and J genes are TRBV29-1 and TRBJ2-3; no definite D call. The V gene's germline CDR1 is SQVTM and CDR2 ANQGSEA. The CDR3 loop spans 13 amino acids. V lost 4 bases and J lost 0, with 8 bases in between. The DNA for the CDR3 is TGCAGCGTTGCTACAGCTAGCACAGATACGCAGTATTTT. Its translation is CSVATASTDTQYF.

The V gene is TRBV5-1, the J gene TRBJ2-1; D is possibly TRBD2 (6 bases). Trimming took 0 bases from V and 9 from J, leaving 16 bases between them. CDR3 size: 15 residues. Per the germline V gene, CDR1 is SGHRS and CDR2 is YFSETQ. CDR3 residues: CASSLDGSSATEQFF. For the CDR3, the DNA is TGCGCCAGCAGCTTGGACGGGAGTTCGGCTACTGAGCAGTTCTTC.

V gene TRBV28 combines with J gene TRBJ2-3; 7 bases fit TRBD1. The CDR3 length is 14 residues. CDR1 and CDR2 (germline): MDHEN, SYDVKM. V was pared by 6 bases and J by 1 base, with 4 bases of the junction left unmatched. The CDR3 region has the DNA TGTGCCAGCAGAAACGGACAGGGCACAGATACGCAGTATTTT. Residues: CASRNGQGTDTQYF.

On this clone: It is likely a read error, because the conserved phenylalanine at the end of the CDR3 is missing. Because the CDR3's place on the DNA is in doubt, the DNA is left out and the CDR3 is given as listed by TCRdb. This rearrangement joins TRBV6-1 to TRBJ1-2; no check of the table's D call, TRBD1, against the DNA was made. Germline lookup yields CDR1 MNHNS and CDR2 SASEGT. The CDR3 is 12 residues long, ends included. CDR3 sequence: CASSEISWDKLI.

This chain joins TRBV6-6 and TRBJ2-3, with TRBD2 matching over 11 bases. The V gene's germline CDR1 is MNHNY and CDR2 SVGAGI (reference sequence). The CDR3 sequence is 14 residues long. J was trimmed by 3 bases and V by 7 bases; bases with no gene match: 3. CDR3 bases: TGTGCCAGCACCGGGACTAGCGGTACAGATACGCAGTATTTT. Translated: CASTGTSGTDTQYF.

This clone was counted a few times. The chain couples TRBV28 to TRBJ2-7; TRBD1 is a possible D gene (6 bases). The CDR3 is 12 amino acids. CDR1 and CDR2 (germline): MDHEN, SYDVKM. V shed 6 bases and J shed 1 base, with 7 bases lying between them. This chain's CDR3 is CASRQGSYEQYF. The DNA of the CDR3 is TGTGCCAGCAGACAGGGATCCTACGAGCAGTACTTC.

This clone has only a few counts. The chain recombines TRBV2 with TRBJ1-5; D is possibly TRBD1 (5 bases). CDR1 and CDR2 (germline): SNHLY, FYNNEI. This CDR3 spans 13 amino acids. V was clipped by 10 bases and J by 5 bases, with 15 bases between them. CDR3 residues: CATSRQSDQPQHF. DNA of the CDR3: TGTGCCACCTCCAGACAGTCCGATCAGCCCCAGCATTTT.

V usage is TRBV29-1 and J usage is TRBJ2-5; 11 bases agree with TRBD2. The end of the DNA aligns better with TRBJ2-7, so the J call may be wrong. Germline loops: CDR1 SQVTM, CDR2 ANQGSEA. The CDR3 has 12 residues. This CDR3 is CSVTSGTFEQYF. DNA for the CDR3: TGCAGCGTGACTAGCGGGACGTTCGAGCAGTACTTC.